The 16 T cell receptor beta chains presented below share a single source sample, sequenced in a study of blood T cells in healthy people across ages. The use of a sample-barcoded 5' primer and a J-beta primer mix characterized a second PCR of about 6 to 12 cycles. TCRdb passed the 5' RACE reads through MiXCR, listing each CDR3 protein once. Of about 1.6 million distinct CDR3 sequences in the sample, around 36% were seen once. Sample: blood. These receptors originate from a woman in her twenties or thirties in good health.

About this clonotype itself: A much larger clone differs from this one at a single base, so this may be a read error. The conserved closing phenylalanine or tryptophan is absent in this CDR3, likely reflecting a read error. The chain uses TRBV4-1 and TRBJ2-7, with TRBD1 matching over 7 bases. After removal of 3 bases from V and 4 bases from J, the junction contained 12 bases not matched to a gene. This CDR3 is built from 16 residues. Looked up from germline, CDR1 is MGHRA and CDR2 is YSYEKL. The CDR3 is CASSQVDRANMYEQYC. In DNA, the CDR3 is TGCGCCAGCAGCCAGGTAGACAGGGCGAATATGTACGAGCAGTACTGC.

In this sample, this clonotype turned up a few times. The rearrangement joins TRBV3-1 to TRBJ2-7; 8 nucleotides align to TRBD1. Trimming removed 1 base from V and 11 bases from J; junction bases left unmatched: 1. This CDR3 is built from 11 residues. Germline V lookup: CDR1 LGHDT, CDR2 YNNKEL (reference sequence). The CDR3 protein is CASSQGQGKYF. CDR3 in DNA: TGTGCCAGCAGCCAAGGACAGGGGAAGTACTTC.

The V and J genes are TRBV9 and TRBJ1-5; D is unclear. Germline V gene sequence: CDR1 SGDLS, CDR2 YYNGEE. The V end lost 4 bases, the J end lost 4 bases, and 15 bases lay between the germline ends. The CDR3 loop spans 15 amino acids. The CDR3: CASSSHRGINQPQHF. The CDR3 DNA sequence: TGTGCCAGCAGCTCCCATAGAGGAATTAATCAGCCCCAGCATTTT.

This clonotype was picked up a small number of times. The CDR3 DNA follows: TGCGCCAGCAGCCGGATCGGGGGGGGGAAAGATACGCAGTATTTT. It yields the protein CASSRIGGGKDTQYF. This chain uses TRBV4-1 with TRBJ2-3, with 8 bases lining up with TRBD2. The junction had 8 bases not matched to a gene; V was cut back by 4 bases and J by 5 bases. The CDR3 runs to 15 residues. Germline-derived CDR1 and CDR2 are MGHRA and YSYEKL.

The sample holds a few counts of this clonotype. The chain joins TRBV15 to TRBJ2-3, with D unresolved. The length of the CDR3 is 12 residues. The V gene's germline CDR1 is LNHNV and CDR2 YYDKDF (reference sequence). The V and J ends lost 2 bases and 6 bases respectively, with 6 bases between them. CDR3: CATSRPRDTQYF. DNA for the CDR3: TGTGCCACCAGCAGACCCCGGGATACGCAGTATTTT.

The rearrangement links TRBV20-1 to TRBJ2-2, with D unclear. Germline assignment: CDR1 DFQATT and CDR2 SNEGSKA (reference sequence). CDR3 size: 12 residues. The germline V and J ends were trimmed by 5 bases and 3 bases, with 7 bases remaining between them. The CDR3 loop is CSALSDTGELFF. CDR3 DNA sequence: TGCAGTGCTCTTTCGGACACCGGGGAGCTGTTTTTT.

On this clonotype itself: A junction end diverges from the germline sequence, so it may reflect a read error. The V gene is TRBV6-5, the J gene TRBJ2-1, with 8 bases lining up with TRBD1. CDR1 and CDR2 (germline): MNHEY, SVGAGI. This CDR3 has 15 residues. CDR3: CASSDGTGGQDEQFF. In DNA form, the CDR3 reads TGTGCCAGCAGTGACGGGACAGGCGGACAGGATGAGCAGTTCTTT.

This clonotype occurred a few times. A junction end diverges from the germline sequence, so it may reflect a read error. This chain links TRBV28 with TRBJ2-5; 7 positions agree with TRBD1. Germline CDR1 is MDHEN and CDR2 is SYDVKM. This CDR3 spans 14 amino acids. Here the CDR3 reads CACSTRTGRETQYF. In DNA form, the CDR3 reads TGTGCCTGCAGTACCCGGACAGGTCGTGAGACCCAGTACTTC.

This clonotype is a singleton in its sample. V gene TRBV3-1 combines with J gene TRBJ2-1, with D possibly matching TRBD1 (5 bases). V was cut by 4 bases and J by 1 base, with 17 bases left in between. Germline assignment: CDR1 LGHDT and CDR2 YNNKEL (reference sequence). The CDR3 covers 17 residues. The CDR3 DNA follows: TGTGCCAGCAGCCCGGGCCTCAGGGAAGGGTCCTACAATGAGCAGTTCTTC. Its translation: CASSPGLREGSYNEQFF.

This clonotype appeared a few times. The V gene is TRBV5-4, the J gene TRBJ2-7; 7 bases align to TRBD1. Trimming removed 2 bases from V and 7 bases from J; junction bases left unmatched: 6. Germline loops: CDR1 SGHNT, CDR2 YYREEE (reference sequence). The CDR3 consists of 13 residues. In nucleotides, the CDR3 is TGTGCCAGCAGCTTTAAGGGGGCGGCGGAGCAGTACTTC. This translates into CASSFKGAAEQYF.

The chain uses TRBV20-1 and TRBJ2-5; D unclear. Germline V CDR1 and CDR2: DFQATT, SNEGSKA (reference sequence). The CDR3 consists of 15 residues. V was trimmed by 0 bases and J by 5 bases, leaving 16 bases between them. The DNA for the CDR3 is TGCAGTGCTAGAGACGTAGGTGGGGTCGCTGAGACCCAGTACTTC. It codes for CSARDVGGVAETQYF.

The rearrangement uses TRBV6-1 and TRBJ2-5; tentatively, D is TRBD2 (7 bases). The end of the DNA fits TRBJ2-7 better, so the J call may be wrong. This CDR3 is built from 15 residues. Germline CDR1 MNHNS, CDR2 SASEGT. In DNA, the CDR3 is TGTGCCAGCAGTGAAGACCGGGGGGCCTGGTACGAGCAGTACTTC. Residues: CASSEDRGAWYEQYF.

There are a few counts of this clonotype. The chain carries TRBV20-1 and TRBJ2-1; 9 positions agree with TRBD1. The J segment lost 4 bases and the V segment lost 3 bases, leaving 4 bases of the junction unmatched. Germline CDR1 DFQATT, CDR2 SNEGSKA (reference sequence). The length of the CDR3 is 14 residues. CDR3 nucleotides: TGCAGTGCTAGGGAGGACAGGGGTTACAATGAGCAGTTCTTC. Residues: CSAREDRGYNEQFF.

V usage is TRBV9 and J usage is TRBJ2-3; D gene uncertain. The CDR3 is 15 amino acids. V gave up 2 bases and J gave up 2 bases, with 12 bases separating them. Germline V gene lookup returns CDR1 SGDLS and CDR2 YYNGEE. CDR3 region: CASSVGTLATDTQYF. The CDR3 nucleotides are TGTGCCAGCAGCGTCGGTACCCTCGCCACAGATACGCAGTATTTT.

The chain has TRBV6-1 and TRBJ1-2; D uncertain. CDR3 length equals 14 residues. V lost 4 bases, J lost 2 bases, and 11 bases lay in between. Germline V gene sequence: CDR1 MNHNS, CDR2 SASEGT. Written as DNA, the CDR3 is TGTGCCAGCAGTGGGCGGACGCAGAACTATGGCTACACCTTC. This encodes CASSGRTQNYGYTF.

This chain links TRBV5-1 with TRBJ2-1; TRBD2 matches at 16 bases. This CDR3 contains 17 residues. V trimming: 3 bases; J trimming: 9 bases; junction bases outside the gene matches: 9. Germline-derived CDR1 and CDR2 are SGHRS and YFSETQ. The CDR3 protein is CASSSGLAGGPGSEQFF. Here the CDR3 DNA reads TGCGCCAGCAGCTCGGGACTAGCGGGAGGGCCTGGTAGTGAGCAGTTCTTC.